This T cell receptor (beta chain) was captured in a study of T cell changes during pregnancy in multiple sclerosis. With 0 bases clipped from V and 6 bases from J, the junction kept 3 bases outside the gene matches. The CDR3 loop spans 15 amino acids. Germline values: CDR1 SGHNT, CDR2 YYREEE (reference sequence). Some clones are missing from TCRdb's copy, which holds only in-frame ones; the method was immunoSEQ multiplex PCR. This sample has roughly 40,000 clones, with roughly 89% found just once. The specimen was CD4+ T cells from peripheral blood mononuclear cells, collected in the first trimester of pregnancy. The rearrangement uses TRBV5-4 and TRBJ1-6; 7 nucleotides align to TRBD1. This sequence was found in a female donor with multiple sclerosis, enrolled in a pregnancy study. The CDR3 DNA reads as TGTGCCAGCAGCTTGGCGGGGGACAGTAATTCACCCCTCCACTTT. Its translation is CASSLAGDSNSPLHF.